This T cell receptor beta chain stems from a study of tumor and adjacent non-tumor tissue in lung cancer. Regarding the study as a whole: Top 100 clones took a larger repertoire share in normal lung.

This clonotype was picked up many times. The target antigen is unknown. The library came from three nested PCR rounds adapted from ARM-PCR protocols. TCRdb ran MiXCR on the multiplex PCR reads and lists one entry per CDR3 protein. The sample lists tens of thousands of distinct CDR3 sequences; around 80% were seen once. Germline lookup yields CDR1 MDHEN and CDR2 SYDVKM. V shed 6 bases and J shed 4 bases, with 4 bases lying between them. CDR3 size: 11 residues. No cell sorting was done before RNA was extracted from the tissue. Between August and November 2014, newly diagnosed, chemotherapy-naive lung cancer patients underwent thoracic surgery in China.

Sequenced input: lung tumor tissue. The rearrangement uses TRBV28 and TRBJ1-5, with D hard to call. The sequence was obtained from a woman in her 50s with non-small cell lung cancer. In DNA, the CDR3 is TGTGCCAGCAGCACGAATCAGCCCCAGCATTTT. Protein sequence: CASSTNQPQHF.